These 6 T cell receptor beta chains were sequenced from one sample in a study of blood T cells in healthy people across ages. For the second PCR, which ran for 7 to 11 cycles, a sample-barcoded 5' primer and a J-beta primer mix were used. In TCRdb, the 5' RACE reads were re-called with MiXCR into one record per CDR3 protein. The sample holds approximately 810,000 distinct CDR3 sequences, about 28% seen once. The sequenced material came from blood. These TCRs come from a woman of 80 years or more in good health.

This clonotype was detected a few times. The CDR3 DNA follows: TGTGCCATCGGGTGGGGTACCGGGCCGTACGAGCAGTACTTC. Translation: CAIGWGTGPYEQYF. The rearrangement uses TRBV10-3 and TRBJ2-7; D is undetermined. Germline-derived CDR1 and CDR2 are ENHRY and SYGVKD. Trimming took off 8 bases at V and 4 bases at J, with 18 bases between the two ends. The CDR3 is 14 amino acids.

The V call is TRBV6-6, the J call TRBJ2-7; D unclear. Germline V CDR1 and CDR2: MNHNY, SVGAGI (reference sequence). V shed 2 bases and J shed 6 bases, with 8 bases lying between them. The CDR3 totals 12 residues. The CDR3 spells CASSYELSEQYF. The CDR3 coding sequence is TGTGCCAGCAGTTACGAGCTAAGCGAGCAGTACTTC.

This clonotype was counted many times. The J gene is TRBJ2-7, the V gene TRBV5-1; 8 nucleotides agree with TRBD2. CDR1 SGHRS and CDR2 YFSETQ come from the germline V gene. The CDR3 sequence is 15 residues long. After removal of 1 base from V and 2 bases from J, the junction contained 5 bases not matched to a gene. The CDR3 is CASSLNGGAPYEQYF. CDR3 nucleotide sequence: TGCGCCAGCAGCTTGAACGGGGGGGCCCCCTACGAGCAGTACTTC.

This clonotype was counted ten times or more. This rearrangement joins TRBV20-1 to TRBJ1-2; no reliable D call. V lost 4 bases, J lost 4 bases, and 7 bases lay in between. This CDR3 has 11 residues. Per germline, CDR1 DFQATT and CDR2 SNEGSKA (reference sequence). In DNA form, the CDR3 reads TGCAGTGCTACGGACCTCTATGGCTACACCTTC. Encoded protein: CSATDLYGYTF.

This clonotype was picked up many times. The chain couples TRBV20-1 to TRBJ1-2, with 10 bases fitting TRBD1. This CDR3 comprises 14 residues. Unmatched junction bases numbered 3, after V lost 2 bases and J lost 3 bases. Germline CDR1 DFQATT, CDR2 SNEGSKA (reference sequence). CDR3 amino acids: CSARRDRGDYGYTF. The CDR3 coding sequence is TGCAGTGCTAGAAGGGACAGGGGCGACTATGGCTACACCTTC.

The rearrangement uses TRBV5-1 and TRBJ2-5, with D perhaps TRBD1 (5 bases). Germline-derived CDR1 and CDR2 are SGHRS and YFSETQ. V lost 3 bases and J lost 4, with 16 bases in between. The CDR3 spans 15 residues. The DNA of the CDR3 is TGCGCCAGCAGCTCGGAAGGACATAGCTCAGAGACCCAGTACTTC. Amino acid sequence: CASSSEGHSSETQYF. Full variable domain (missing parts from reference TRBV5-1 and TRBJ2-5): KAGVTQTPRYLIKTRGQQVTLSCSPISGHRSVSWYQQTPGQGLQFLFEYFSETQRNKGNFPGRFSGRQFSNSRSEMNVSTLELGDSALYLCASSSEGHSSETQYFGPGTRLLVL.